This TCR beta chain was obtained from a study of identical twins. Germline CDR1 and CDR2: LGHDT and YNNKEL (reference sequence). V gave up 2 bases and J gave up 9 bases; unmatched junction bases: 8. The CDR3 covers 16 residues. MiXCR, applied by TCRdb to the 5' RACE reads, yields one record per CDR3 protein. The sample includes around 490,000 distinct CDR3 sequences, 12% to 15% seen only once; the top ten take nearly 0.45%. Another study also made use of these data, one on yellow fever vaccine responses in identical twins. Per that paper: Convergence reportedly seemed to mark part of the twins' vaccine T cell response, with personalization marking the rest.

V and J are TRBV3-1 and TRBJ2-1, with TRBD2 identical over 12 bases. This receptor was taken from a woman under 30 in good health. The source material was CD4+ T cells sorted from blood. This CDR3 reads CASSQQLAGGHGEQFF. The CDR3 nucleotides read TGTGCCAGCAGCCAACAACTAGCGGGAGGACACGGTGAGCAGTTCTTC.